One sample yielded the 21 T cell receptor beta chains listed below, sequenced in a study of blood T cell repertoires in COVID-19. Sequencing was performed with immunoSEQ multiplex PCR; in TCRdb, only in-frame clones are kept and a portion is missing. The table lists 200,000 to 250,000 clones, 70% to 90% of them singletons. The sequencing input was peripheral blood. All receptors derive from a woman younger than 35 who had recovered from COVID-19.

In its sample, this clone was seen once. This chain links TRBV20-1 with TRBJ2-1; 10 bases agree with TRBD2. Germline loops: CDR1 DFQATT, CDR2 SNEGSKA (reference sequence). The CDR3 runs to 14 residues. The V segment lost 3 bases and the J segment 8 bases; nucleotides outside the gene matches: 7. The CDR3 region has the DNA TGCAGTGCTAGTATACTAGCGGGAAGCGATGAGCAGTTCTTC. Amino acids: CSASILAGSDEQFF.

The V gene is TRBV4-3, the J gene TRBJ2-5; D perhaps matches TRBD2 (7 bases). Germline V gives CDR1 LGHNA, CDR2 YSLEER. The CDR3 totals 17 residues. The V gene lost 4 bases and the J gene lost 0 bases, with 18 bases spanning the gap. CDR3 sequence (DNA): TGCGCCAGCAGCCCGAAAGGGGGGGACAATTACCAAGAGACCCAGTACTTC. Encoded protein: CASSPKGGDNYQETQYF.

This chain uses TRBV9 with TRBJ1-5, with unresolved D. This CDR3 comprises 18 residues. In germline, CDR1 is SGDLS, CDR2 YYNGEE. V lost 4 bases and J lost 0, with 20 bases in between. CDR3 sequence: CASSLTPQTRHSNQPQHF. CDR3 in DNA: TGTGCCAGCAGCCTTACTCCCCAGACAAGACATAGCAATCAGCCCCAGCATTTT.

This chain uses TRBV25-1 with TRBJ2-5; 7 nucleotides align to TRBD1. V dropped 1 base and J dropped 3; count of bases not matched to a gene: 8. CDR1 is MGHDK and CDR2 is SYGVNS in the germline V gene. The CDR3 runs to 16 residues. The CDR3 loop is CASSESSRDSKETQYF. Here the CDR3 DNA reads TGTGCCAGCAGTGAATCCTCCCGGGACAGTAAAGAGACCCAGTACTTC.

The chain has TRBV9 and TRBJ2-1, with TRBD2 matching over 10 bases. This CDR3 comprises 17 residues. With V trimmed by 3 bases and J by 8 bases, 14 bases remained unmatched. Germline loops: CDR1 SGDLS, CDR2 YYNGEE. CDR3 sequence reads: CASSDPQGSGRSDEQFF. CDR3 coding DNA: TGTGCCAGCAGCGACCCCCAGGGTAGCGGGAGGTCGGATGAGCAGTTCTTC. The full variable domain, in which reference TRBV9 and TRBJ2-1 provide the parts outside the CDR3, is DSGVTQTPKHLITATGQRVTLRCSPRSGDLSVYWYQQSLDQGLQFLIQYYNGEERAKGNILERFSAQQFPDLHSELNLSSLELGDSALYFCASSDPQGSGRSDEQFFGPGTRLTVL.

The chain has TRBV19 and TRBJ2-7; D might be TRBD1 (5 bases). Trimming shortened V by 1 base and J by 3 bases, and 10 bases separated the two germline ends. This CDR3 spans 14 amino acids. CDR1 and CDR2 from the germline V gene are LNHDA and SQIVND (reference sequence). Here the CDR3 reads CASSIGGDNYEQYF. CDR3 nucleotides: TGTGCCAGTAGTATAGGGGGCGATAACTACGAGCAGTACTTC.

The chain carries TRBV4-1 and TRBJ2-7, with a weak D call TRBD2 (5 bases). The CDR3 length is 17 residues. Trimming shortened V by 2 bases and J by 3 bases, and 20 bases separated the two germline ends. CDR1 MGHRA and CDR2 YSYEKL come from the germline V gene. The CDR3: CASSQLKLGAAYYEQYF. The DNA for the CDR3 is TGCGCCAGCAGCCAACTCAAGCTGGGAGCGGCCTACTACGAGCAGTACTTC.

This chain uses TRBV29-1 with TRBJ2-1; no firm D call. Germline V gene lookup returns CDR1 SQVTM and CDR2 ANQGSEA. V was cut by 1 base and J by 3 bases, with 13 bases left in between. This CDR3 contains 15 residues. Here the CDR3 reads CSVEGSRFDYNEQFF. In DNA, the CDR3 is TGCAGCGTTGAAGGTAGTCGATTTGACTACAATGAGCAGTTCTTC.

The chain is built from TRBV6-6 and TRBJ2-7, with 9 nucleotides matching TRBD1. Trimming at V came to 2 bases and at J to 5 bases, leaving 7 bases not matched to a gene. Per the germline V gene, CDR1 is MNHNY and CDR2 is SVGAGI (reference sequence). The CDR3 covers 15 residues. The CDR3 DNA is TGTGCCAGCAGTTACCGTGGGACAGGGCTTAACGAGCAGTACTTC. This encodes CASSYRGTGLNEQYF.

This sequence joins TRBV6-2 or TRBV6-3 and TRBJ1-5; D perhaps matches TRBD1 (5 bases). Germline CDR1 and CDR2: MNHEY and SVGEGT. The CDR3 covers 15 residues. Trimming stripped 4 bases from V and 1 base from J, with 11 bases between. CDR3 nucleotide sequence: TGTGCCAGCAGTTGGGGCGGCATAAGCAATCAGCCCCAGCATTTT. This codes for CASSWGGISNQPQHF.

The V gene is TRBV5-1, the J gene TRBJ2-7, with a tentative D call TRBD2 (5 bases). Germline V CDR1 and CDR2: SGHRS, YFSETQ. The CDR3 has 15 residues. The germline V and J ends were trimmed by 4 bases and 5 bases, with 19 bases remaining between them. The CDR3 loop reads CASSPGRRGFDEQYF. CDR3 nucleotide sequence: TGCGCCAGCAGCCCCGGGCGACGGGGTTTTGACGAGCAGTACTTC.

The V and J genes are TRBV6-5 and TRBJ2-7; 10 positions match TRBD1. V shed 7 bases, J shed 9 bases, and the junction held 12 bases outside the gene matches. The CDR3 covers 14 residues. From germline, CDR1 is MNHEY and CDR2 SVGAGI. CDR3 loop: CASTKPGQGIGQYF. CDR3 in DNA: TGTGCCAGCACAAAACCGGGACAGGGGATCGGGCAGTACTTC.

The chain couples TRBV9 to TRBJ1-2; D unresolved. Germline V lookup: CDR1 SGDLS, CDR2 YYNGEE. Between the trimmed V and J ends, which lost 1 base and 8 bases, there was a span of 12 bases. There are 13 residues in the CDR3. The CDR3 DNA reads as TGTGCCAGCAGCGTACTAGGTCGGATGGGCTACACCTTC. Its translation is CASSVLGRMGYTF.

The table lists this clone with a few counts. This chain joins TRBV5-5 and TRBJ2-7, with a possible D match to TRBD1 (5 bases). The CDR3 is 13 residues long. The V and J ends lost 3 bases and 9 bases respectively, with 16 bases between them. Germline V gives CDR1 SGHKS, CDR2 YYEKEE (reference sequence). CDR3 in amino acids: CASSSHLTVRQYF. The CDR3 nucleotides read TGTGCCAGCAGCTCCCATTTGACAGTTCGGCAGTACTTC.

V and J are TRBV7-2 and TRBJ2-1; 14 bases align to TRBD2. Per germline, CDR1 SGHTA and CDR2 FQGNSA. Unmatched junction bases numbered 12, after V lost 6 bases and J lost 8 bases. The CDR3 runs 17 residues. The DNA of the CDR3 is TGTGCCAGCAGGCTCGACCCGGGACTAGCGGGAGCCCATGAGCAGTTCTTC. It codes for CASRLDPGLAGAHEQFF.

The gene calls are TRBV19 and TRBJ1-4; no clear D gene. The CDR3 has 17 residues. Trimming took 0 bases from V and 7 from J, leaving 18 bases between them. Germline V CDR1 and CDR2: LNHDA, SQIVND (reference sequence). CDR3 in amino acids: CASSIDRHPGEGEKLFF. CDR3 DNA: TGTGCCAGTAGTATAGATCGACATCCGGGAGAGGGTGAAAAACTGTTTTTT.

The V gene is TRBV24-1, the J gene TRBJ1-1; unclear D gene. Trimming took 2 bases from V and 1 from J, leaving 4 bases between them. The CDR3 is 13 amino acids. In germline, CDR1 is KGHDR, CDR2 SFDVKD. CDR3 coding DNA: TGTGCCACCAGTGATTCGGGGAACACTGAAGCTTTCTTT. Translation: CATSDSGNTEAFF.

In this sample, this clone turned up once. The V gene is TRBV6-5, the J gene TRBJ2-3; TRBD2 might be the D (6 bases). Germline V lookup: CDR1 MNHEY, CDR2 SVGAGI. With 5 bases removed from V and 5 bases from J, the gap between germline ends came to 17 bases. The CDR3 sequence is 15 residues long. Written as DNA, the CDR3 is TGTGCCAGCAGTCGGAGGGATGACCCAGGAGATACGCAGTATTTT. Its translation is CASSRRDDPGDTQYF.

As DNA, the CDR3 is TGCAGCGTTGGGACGGACTTTAACACCGGGGAGCTGTTTTTT. Amino acid sequence: CSVGTDFNTGELFF. The chain is built from TRBV29-1 and TRBJ2-2, with D perhaps matching TRBD2 (5 bases). Trimming cost V 4 bases and J 2 bases, with 11 bases left between them. Germline CDR1 and CDR2: SQVTM and ANQGSEA. This CDR3 comprises 14 residues.

The chain couples TRBV19 to TRBJ1-1; D not resolved. Trimming shortened V by 1 base and J by 0 bases, and 12 bases separated the two germline ends. The CDR3 covers 16 residues. Germline V gene sequence: CDR1 LNHDA, CDR2 SQIVND (reference sequence). The CDR3 sequence is CASSIVIGQMNTEAFF. The CDR3 region has the DNA TGTGCCAGTAGTATAGTAATTGGGCAGATGAACACTGAAGCTTTCTTT.

The chain couples TRBV7-8 to TRBJ1-1, with no clear D. From germline, CDR1 is SGHVS and CDR2 FQNEAQ. The V and J ends lost 5 bases and 2 bases respectively, with 21 bases between them. CDR3 length: 17 amino acids. This CDR3 is CASSQTATNYLNTEAFF. The CDR3 DNA reads TGTGCCAGCAGCCAAACGGCGACGAACTATCTAAACACTGAAGCTTTCTTT.